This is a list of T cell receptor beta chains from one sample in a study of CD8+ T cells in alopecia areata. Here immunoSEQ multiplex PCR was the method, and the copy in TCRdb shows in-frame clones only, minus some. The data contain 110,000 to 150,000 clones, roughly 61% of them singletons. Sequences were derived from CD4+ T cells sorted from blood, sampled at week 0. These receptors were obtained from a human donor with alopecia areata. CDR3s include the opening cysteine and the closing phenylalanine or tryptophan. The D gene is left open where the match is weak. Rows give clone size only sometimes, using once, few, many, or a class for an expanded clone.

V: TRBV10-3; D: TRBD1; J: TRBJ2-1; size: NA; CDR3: CAITPDRDVYNEQFF; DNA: TGTGCCATCACCCCGGACAGGGATGTGTACAATGAGCAGTTCTTC
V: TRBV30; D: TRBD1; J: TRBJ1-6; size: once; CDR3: CAWRGGKIGGTDSPLHF; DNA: TGTGCCTGGAGAGGAGGCAAGATAGGGGGCACGGATTCACCCCTCCACTTT
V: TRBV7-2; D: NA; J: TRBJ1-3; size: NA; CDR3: CASSLGFGDSGNTIYF; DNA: TGTGCCAGCAGCTTAGGCTTCGGAGACTCTGGAAACACCATATATTTT
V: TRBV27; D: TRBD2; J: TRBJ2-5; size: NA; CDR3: CASSSRPPMTSPYQETQYF; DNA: TGTGCCAGCAGTTCCCGTCCCCCAATGACTAGCCCGTACCAAGAGACCCAGTACTTC
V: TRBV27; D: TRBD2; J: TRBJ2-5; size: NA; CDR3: CASSPRLAGVGGETQYF; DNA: TGTGCCAGCAGTCCTCGACTAGCGGGGGTCGGAGGAGAGACCCAGTACTTC
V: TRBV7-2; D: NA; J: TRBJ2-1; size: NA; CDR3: CASRSGAGRVYEQFF; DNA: TGTGCCAGCAGATCTGGGGCCGGCAGGGTATATGAGCAGTTCTTC
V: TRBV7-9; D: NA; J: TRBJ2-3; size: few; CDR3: CASSPWGATDTQYF; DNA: TGTGCCAGCAGCCCCTGGGGGGCCACAGATACGCAGTATTTT
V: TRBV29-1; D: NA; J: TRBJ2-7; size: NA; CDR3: CSGGNSYEQYF; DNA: TGCAGCGGGGGGAACTCCTACGAGCAGTACTTC
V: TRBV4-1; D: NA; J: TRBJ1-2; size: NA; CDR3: CASSQPWDTNYGYTF; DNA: TGCGCCAGCAGCCAGCCCTGGGACACCAACTATGGCTACACCTTC
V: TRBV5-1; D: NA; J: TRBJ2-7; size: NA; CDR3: CASSLAGSYEQYF; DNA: TGCGCCAGCAGCTTGGCGGGTTCCTACGAGCAGTACTTC
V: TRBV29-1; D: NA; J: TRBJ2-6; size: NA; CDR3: CSVVLAKSSGANVLTF; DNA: TGCAGCGTTGTCCTAGCGAAAAGCTCTGGGGCCAACGTCCTGACTTTC
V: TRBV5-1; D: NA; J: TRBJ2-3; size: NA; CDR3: CASSLGFGETDTQYF; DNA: TGCGCCAGCAGCTTGGGATTCGGGGAGACAGATACGCAGTATTTT
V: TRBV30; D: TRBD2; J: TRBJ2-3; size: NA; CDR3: CAWSAGGGWADTPYF; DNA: TGTGCCTGGAGTGCTGGCGGGGGGTGGGCAGATACGCCGTATTTT
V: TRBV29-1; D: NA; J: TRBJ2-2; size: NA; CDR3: CSSYGANTGELFF; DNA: TGCAGCAGCTATGGAGCGAACACCGGGGAGCTGTTTTTT
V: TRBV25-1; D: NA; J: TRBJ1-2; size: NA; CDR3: CASSQSAYGYTF; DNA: TGTGCCAGCAGCCAGAGCGCCTATGGCTACACCTTC
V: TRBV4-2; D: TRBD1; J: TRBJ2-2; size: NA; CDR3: CARGQGATGELFF; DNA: TGTGCCAGAGGACAGGGGGCCACCGGGGAGCTGTTTTTT
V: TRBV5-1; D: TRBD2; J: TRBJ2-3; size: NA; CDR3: CASSSGLAGTDTQYF; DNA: TGCGCCAGCAGCTCCGGACTAGCGGGCACAGATACGCAGTATTTT
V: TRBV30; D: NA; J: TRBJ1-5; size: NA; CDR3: CAWSRGLSNQPQHF; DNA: TGTGCCTGGAGTAGGGGTTTGAGCAATCAGCCCCAGCATTTT
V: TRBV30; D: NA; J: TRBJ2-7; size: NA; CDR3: CACTGFAEQYF; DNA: TGTGCCTGTACAGGGTTCGCCGAGCAGTACTTC
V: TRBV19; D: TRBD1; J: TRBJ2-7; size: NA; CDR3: CATRTGGYEQYF; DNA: TGTGCCACTCGGACAGGGGGCTACGAGCAGTACTTC
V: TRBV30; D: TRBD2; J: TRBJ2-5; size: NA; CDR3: CAWAGLDKETQYF; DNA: TGTGCCTGGGCGGGACTAGACAAAGAGACCCAGTACTTC
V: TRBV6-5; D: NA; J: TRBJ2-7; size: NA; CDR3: CASSPSGGSREQYF; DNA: TGTGCCAGCAGCCCTTCAGGCGGCAGTAGGGAGCAGTACTTC
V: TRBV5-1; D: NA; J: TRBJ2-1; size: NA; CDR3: CASSFGLENEQFF; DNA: TGCGCCAGCAGCTTTGGACTCGAGAATGAGCAGTTCTTC
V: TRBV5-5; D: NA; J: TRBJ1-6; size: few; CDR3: CASTFEGRNSPLHF; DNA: TGTGCCAGCACCTTCGAAGGGAGGAATTCACCCCTCCACTTT
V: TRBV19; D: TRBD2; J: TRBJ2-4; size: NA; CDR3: CASSPGRAGGPGNIQYF; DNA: TGTGCCAGTAGTCCCGGAAGAGCGGGGGGGCCAGGGAACATTCAGTACTTC
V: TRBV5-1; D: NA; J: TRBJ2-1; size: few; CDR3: CASRDPIGAYNEQFF; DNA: TGCGCCAGCAGGGACCCGATAGGGGCTTACAATGAGCAGTTCTTC
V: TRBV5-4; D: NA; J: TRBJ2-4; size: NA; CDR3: CASSRKSVVAKNIQYF; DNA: TGTGCCAGCAGCCGAAAATCGGTAGTTGCCAAAAACATTCAGTACTTC
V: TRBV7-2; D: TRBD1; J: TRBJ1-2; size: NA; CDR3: CASSQGQGRLYGYTF; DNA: TGTGCCAGCAGCCAAGGACAGGGCCGGCTTTATGGCTACACCTTC
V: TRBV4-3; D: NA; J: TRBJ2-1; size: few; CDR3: CASSHSTASSYNEQFF; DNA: TGCGCCAGCAGCCACTCGACAGCCAGCTCCTACAATGAGCAGTTCTTC
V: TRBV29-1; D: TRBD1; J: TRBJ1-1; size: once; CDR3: CSVGGTGTSMGTEAFF; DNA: TGCAGCGTTGGCGGGACAGGCACCTCGATGGGCACTGAAGCTTTCTTT
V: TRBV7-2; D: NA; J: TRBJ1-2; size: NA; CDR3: CASSSGPYTYGYTF; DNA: TGTGCCAGCAGCTCGGGACCGTACACCTATGGCTACACCTTC
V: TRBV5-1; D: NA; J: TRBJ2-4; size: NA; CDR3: CASSLTRGLAKNIQYF; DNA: TGCGCCAGCAGCTTGACAAGGGGACTAGCCAAAAACATTCAGTACTTC
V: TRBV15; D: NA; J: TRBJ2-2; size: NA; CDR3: CATRFIGRANTGELFF; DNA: TGTGCCACCAGGTTCATCGGCAGGGCGAACACCGGGGAGCTGTTTTTT
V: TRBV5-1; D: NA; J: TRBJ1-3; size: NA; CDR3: CASRSGVTISGNTIYF; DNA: TGCGCCAGCAGATCCGGTGTTACAATCTCTGGAAACACCATATATTTT
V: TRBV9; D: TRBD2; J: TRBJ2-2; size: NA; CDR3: CASSAAGEVNTGELFF; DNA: TGTGCCAGCAGCGCCGCGGGGGAGGTGAACACCGGGGAGCTGTTTTTT
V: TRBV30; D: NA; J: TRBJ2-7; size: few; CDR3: CAWNLGGSGYEQYF; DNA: TGTGCCTGGAACCTAGGGGGTAGCGGCTACGAGCAGTACTTC
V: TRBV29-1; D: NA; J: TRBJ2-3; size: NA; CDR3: CSVEEKLPTDTQYF; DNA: TGCAGCGTTGAAGAAAAACTTCCCACAGATACGCAGTATTTT
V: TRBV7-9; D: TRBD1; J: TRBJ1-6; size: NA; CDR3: CASSAGTGFSPLHF; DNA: TGTGCCAGCAGCGCCGGGACAGGGTTCTCACCCCTCCACTTT
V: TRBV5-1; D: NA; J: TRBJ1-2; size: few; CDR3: CASSLVASSGRGYTF; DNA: TGCGCCAGCAGCTTGGTGGCCTCCTCCGGTCGTGGCTACACCTTC
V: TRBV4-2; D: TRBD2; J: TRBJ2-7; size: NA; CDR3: CASSQGTSETYEQYF; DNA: TGTGCCAGCAGCCAAGGGACTAGCGAGACGTACGAGCAGTACTTC
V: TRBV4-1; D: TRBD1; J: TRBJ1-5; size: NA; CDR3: CASSQTGGGSNQPQHF; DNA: TGCGCCAGCAGCCAAACAGGGGGAGGTAGCAATCAGCCCCAGCATTTT
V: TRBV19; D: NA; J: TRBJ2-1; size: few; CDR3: CASRGASFYNEQFF; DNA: TGTGCCAGTAGGGGAGCCAGCTTCTACAATGAGCAGTTCTTC
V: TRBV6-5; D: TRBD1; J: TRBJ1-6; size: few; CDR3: CASSWADRGNSPLHF; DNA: TGTGCCAGCAGTTGGGCTGACAGGGGGAATTCACCCCTCCACTTT
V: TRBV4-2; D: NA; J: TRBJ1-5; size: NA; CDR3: CASSRTEDQPQHF; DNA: TGTGCCAGCAGTCGGACAGAAGATCAGCCCCAGCATTTT
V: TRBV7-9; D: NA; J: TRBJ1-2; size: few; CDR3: CASSSTAGTSYGYTF; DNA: TGTGCCAGCAGCTCGACGGCAGGGACAAGCTATGGCTACACCTTC
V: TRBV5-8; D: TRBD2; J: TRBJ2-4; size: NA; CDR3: CASSLWLQVGRDIQYF; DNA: TGTGCCAGCAGCTTGTGGCTACAGGTGGGGAGGGACATTCAGTACTTC
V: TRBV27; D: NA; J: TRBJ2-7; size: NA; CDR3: CASSPRPGPGLSYEQYF; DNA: TGTGCCAGCAGTCCTAGGCCCGGGCCAGGATTGAGCTACGAGCAGTACTTC
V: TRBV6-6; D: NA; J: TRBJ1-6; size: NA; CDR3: CASRPTGTENSPLHF; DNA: TGTGCCAGCAGACCAACCGGGACTGAGAATTCACCCCTCCACTTT
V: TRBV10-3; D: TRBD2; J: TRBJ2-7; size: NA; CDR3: CAISEGLAPSYEQYF; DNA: TGTGCCATCAGTGAGGGACTAGCGCCTTCCTACGAGCAGTACTTC
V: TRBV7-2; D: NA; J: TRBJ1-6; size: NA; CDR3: CASRDSWGSPLHF; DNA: TGTGCCAGCCGGGACTCCTGGGGTTCACCCCTCCACTTT
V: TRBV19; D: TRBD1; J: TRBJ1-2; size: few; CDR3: CASTGGQATGGYTF; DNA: TGTGCCAGTACCGGAGGACAGGCGACAGGGGGCTACACCTTC